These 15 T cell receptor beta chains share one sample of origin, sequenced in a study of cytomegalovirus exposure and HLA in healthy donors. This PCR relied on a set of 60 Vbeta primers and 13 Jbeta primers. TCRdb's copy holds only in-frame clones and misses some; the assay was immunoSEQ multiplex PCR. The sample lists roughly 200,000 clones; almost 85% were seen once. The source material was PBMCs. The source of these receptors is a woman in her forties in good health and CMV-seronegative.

CDR3 amino acids: CASSSNRGQETQYF. The CDR3 DNA reads as TGCGCCAGCAGCTCCAACAGGGGCCAAGAGACCCAGTACTTC. The chain uses TRBV5-1 and TRBJ2-5, with TRBD1 matching 7 bases. Per germline, CDR1 SGHRS and CDR2 YFSETQ. This CDR3 is built from 14 residues. With 3 bases clipped from V and 1 base from J, the junction kept 3 bases outside the gene matches. Together with reference TRBV5-1 and TRBJ2-5, the CDR3 gives the full variable domain: KAGVTQTPRYLIKTRGQQVTLSCSPISGHRSVSWYQQTPGQGLQFLFEYFSETQRNKGNFPGRFSGRQFSNSRSEMNVSTLELGDSALYLCASSSNRGQETQYFGPGTRLLVL.

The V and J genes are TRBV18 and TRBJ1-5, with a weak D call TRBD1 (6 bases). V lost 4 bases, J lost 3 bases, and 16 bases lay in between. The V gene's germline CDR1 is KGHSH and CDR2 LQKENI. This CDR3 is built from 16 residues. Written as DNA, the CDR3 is TGTGCCAGCTCACGAGGACAGATTTCTCTCAATCAGCCCCAGCATTTT. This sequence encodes CASSRGQISLNQPQHF.

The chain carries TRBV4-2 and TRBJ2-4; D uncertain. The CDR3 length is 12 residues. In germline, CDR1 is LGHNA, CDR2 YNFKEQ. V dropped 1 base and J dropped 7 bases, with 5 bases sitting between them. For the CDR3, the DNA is TGTGCCAGCAGCCAAGCTAGGAACATTCAGTACTTC. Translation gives CASSQARNIQYF.

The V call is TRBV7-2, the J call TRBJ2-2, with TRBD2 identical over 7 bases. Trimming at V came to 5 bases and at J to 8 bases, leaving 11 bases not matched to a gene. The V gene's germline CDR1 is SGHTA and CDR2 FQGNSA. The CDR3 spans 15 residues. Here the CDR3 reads CASSQRDPQSGELFF. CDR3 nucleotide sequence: TGTGCCAGCAGCCAGCGGGACCCTCAATCAGGGGAGCTGTTTTTT.

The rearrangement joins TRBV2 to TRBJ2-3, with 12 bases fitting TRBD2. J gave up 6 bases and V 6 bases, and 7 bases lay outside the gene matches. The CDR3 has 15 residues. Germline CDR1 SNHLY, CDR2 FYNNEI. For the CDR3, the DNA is TGTGCCAGCAGGACTAGCGGGGGTAGGTTGGATACGCAGTATTTT. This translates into CASRTSGGRLDTQYF.

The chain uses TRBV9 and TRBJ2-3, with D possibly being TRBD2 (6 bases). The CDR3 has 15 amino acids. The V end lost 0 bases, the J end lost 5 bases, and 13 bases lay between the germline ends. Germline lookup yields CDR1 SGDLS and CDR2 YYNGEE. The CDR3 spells CASSVVPGVGDTQYF. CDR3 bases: TGTGCCAGCAGCGTAGTTCCGGGGGTGGGAGATACGCAGTATTTT.

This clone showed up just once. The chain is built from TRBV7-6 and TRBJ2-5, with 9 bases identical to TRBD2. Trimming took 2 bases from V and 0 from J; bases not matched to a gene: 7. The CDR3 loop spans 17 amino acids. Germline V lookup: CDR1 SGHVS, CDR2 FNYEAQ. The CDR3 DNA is TGTGCCAGCAGCTTAATCGGGGCGGGGGGGTACCAAGAGACCCAGTACTTC. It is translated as CASSLIGAGGYQETQYF. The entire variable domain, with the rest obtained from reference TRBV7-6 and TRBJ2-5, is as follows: GAGVSQSPRYKVTKRGQDVALRCDPISGHVSLYWYRQALGQGPEFLTYFNYEAQQDKSGLPNDRFSAERPEGSISTLTIQRTEQRDSAMYRCASSLIGAGGYQETQYFGPGTRLLVL.

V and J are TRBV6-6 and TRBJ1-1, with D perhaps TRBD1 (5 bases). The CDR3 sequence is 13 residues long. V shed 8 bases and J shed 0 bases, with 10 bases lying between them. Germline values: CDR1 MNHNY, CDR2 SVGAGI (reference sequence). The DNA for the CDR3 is TGTGCCAGCGGGCGGGGCATGAACACTGAAGCTTTCTTT. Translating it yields CASGRGMNTEAFF.

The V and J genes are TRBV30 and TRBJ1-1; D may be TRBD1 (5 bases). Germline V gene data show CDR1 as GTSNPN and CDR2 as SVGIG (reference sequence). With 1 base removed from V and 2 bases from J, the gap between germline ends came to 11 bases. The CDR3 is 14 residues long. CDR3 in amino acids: CAWSAGQGNTEAFF. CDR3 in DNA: TGTGCCTGGAGTGCGGGCCAGGGAAACACTGAAGCTTTCTTT.

The CDR3 is CASSPAGEETQYF. For the CDR3, the DNA is TGTGCCAGCTCGCCAGCGGGGGAGGAGACCCAGTACTTC. The genes are TRBV18 and TRBJ2-5; 8 bases align to TRBD2. Germline V gives CDR1 KGHSH, CDR2 LQKENI. This CDR3 region has 13 residues. Germline trimming cut 6 bases from V and 5 bases from J; bases unmatched to any gene: 5.

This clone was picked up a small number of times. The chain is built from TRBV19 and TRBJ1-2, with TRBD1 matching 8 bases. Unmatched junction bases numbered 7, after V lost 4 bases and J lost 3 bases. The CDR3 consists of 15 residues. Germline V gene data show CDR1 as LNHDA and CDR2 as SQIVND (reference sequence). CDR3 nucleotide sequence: TGTGCCAGTAGTACAGACAGGGGTTTCGACTATGGCTACACCTTC. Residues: CASSTDRGFDYGYTF. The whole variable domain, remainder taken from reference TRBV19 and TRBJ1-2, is DGGITQSPKYLFRKEGQNVTLSCEQNLNHDAMYWYRQDPGQGLRLIYYSQIVNDFQKGDIAEGYSVSREKKESFPLTVTSAQKNPTAFYLCASSTDRGFDYGYTFGSGTRLTVV.

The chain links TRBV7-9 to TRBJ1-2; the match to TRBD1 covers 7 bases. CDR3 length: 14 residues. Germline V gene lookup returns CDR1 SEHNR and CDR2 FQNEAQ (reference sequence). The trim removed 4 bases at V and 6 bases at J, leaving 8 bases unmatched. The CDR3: CASSSTRQGDGYTF. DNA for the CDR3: TGTGCCAGCAGCTCTACCCGACAGGGAGATGGCTACACCTTC.

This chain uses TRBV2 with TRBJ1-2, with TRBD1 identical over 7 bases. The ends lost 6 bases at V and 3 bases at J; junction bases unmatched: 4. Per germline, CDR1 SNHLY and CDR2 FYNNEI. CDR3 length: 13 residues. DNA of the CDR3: TGTGCCAGCAGGGGACAGTACGACTATGGCTACACCTTC. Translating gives CASRGQYDYGYTF. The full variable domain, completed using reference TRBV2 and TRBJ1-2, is EPEVTQTPSHQVTQMGQEVILRCVPISNHLYFYWYRQILGQKVEFLVSFYNNEISEKSEIFDDQFSVERPDGSNFTLKIRSTKLEDSAMYFCASRGQYDYGYTFGSGTRLTVV.

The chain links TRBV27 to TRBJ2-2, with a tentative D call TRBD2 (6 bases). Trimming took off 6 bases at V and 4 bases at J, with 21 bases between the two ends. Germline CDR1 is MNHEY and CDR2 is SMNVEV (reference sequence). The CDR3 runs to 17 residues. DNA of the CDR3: TGTGCCAGCAGCCCTCCCCGGATAGCCGGGGGCACCGGGGAGCTGTTTTTT. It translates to CASSPPRIAGGTGELFF.

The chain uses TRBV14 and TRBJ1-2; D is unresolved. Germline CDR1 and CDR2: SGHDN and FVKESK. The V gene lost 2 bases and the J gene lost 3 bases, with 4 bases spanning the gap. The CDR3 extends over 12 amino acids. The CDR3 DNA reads TGTGCCAGCAGCCAAACAGACTATGGCTACACCTTC. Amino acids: CASSQTDYGYTF. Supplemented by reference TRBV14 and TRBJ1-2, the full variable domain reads EAGVTQFPSHSVIEKGQTVTLRCDPISGHDNLYWYRRVMGKEIKFLLHFVKESKQDESGMPNNRFLAERTGGTYSTLKVQPAELEDSGVYFCASSQTDYGYTFGSGTRLTVV.